This T cell receptor beta chain is drawn from a study of blood T cell repertoires in COVID-19 (TCRdb year 2020). In terms of the full investigation: Samples covering the acute and convalescent phases of COVID-19 were provided by collaborators in the United States, Italy and Spain. The prospective study material was composed of cDNA or gDNA derived from T cells, B-cell-depleted T cells, or PBMCs. Subjects who had been exposed to COVID-19, were actively infected with it, or had recovered from it provided the deeply sampled blood TCRbeta repertoires that made up the dataset. A freely available public database, intended as a resource for researchers studying the immune response to SARS-CoV-2, is where the repertoires were released. Samples were obtained from the ongoing ImmuneRACE study (first 160 participants) and from over a thousand subjects provided by 6 global collaborators. The sample metadata nearly always contained a de-identified subject ID, COVID-19 status, age in years and sex. Where available, HLA class I and class II types were taken from metadata supplied by the sample provider and were not determined by assay-based typing. The study at large found these results: How much clinical and demographic metadata was included differed by source and by participant, and the metadata was provided uncurated.

The CDR3 runs 16 residues from the cysteine to the phenylalanine. Solely the CDR3 DNA is kept, with 48 bases framed from the first base. At the junction V is shortened by 4 bases and J by 5 bases; bases outside the gene matches: 12. Based on the germline V gene, the CDR1 and CDR2 sequences are LGHNA and YSLEER. Each collaborating institution followed its own protocols to collect whole blood in K2EDTA tubes. For TCRbeta analysis, collaborator samples were shipped as frozen whole blood, as isolated PBMCs, or as DNA extracted from either sample type. On this clone: Its antigen is not yet known. No base-level quality is on record; no much larger clone is a single base apart.

The immunoSEQ Assay, a bias-controlled multiplex PCR, was used to amplify TCRbeta CDR3 regions from genomic DNA. On the study's bioinformatics: Nucleated cell counts per sample were estimated from amplification of reference gene primers within the assay. To quantify the absolute abundance of each unique TCRbeta CDR3 rearrangement, sequence reads were collapsed and filtered. For each sample, productive Simpson clonality was calculated as the square root of Simpson's diversity index over productive rearrangements. What TCRdb holds here is the immuneACCESS table cut down to in-frame rearrangements. Part of the clones is not present; checked against another copy, under half of the missing clones reflect an unresolved V gene, and the others are unexplained. V and J calls and clone size follow that table, whereas D and trimming were derived from the DNA. The sample includes about 300,000 clones, with about 85% observed a single time. Jointly, the top ten make up roughly 14% of the sample.

Specimen: peripheral blood. The chain is encoded by TRBV4-3 joined to TRBJ2-7, with TRBD2 matching 9 junction bases. The source of this sequence is a human donor in a cohort sampled during active COVID-19. CDR3 region: CASSLQPSGVQNEQYF. The bases read TGCGCCAGCAGCCTCCAGCCTAGCGGGGTGCAGAACGAGCAGTACTTC.